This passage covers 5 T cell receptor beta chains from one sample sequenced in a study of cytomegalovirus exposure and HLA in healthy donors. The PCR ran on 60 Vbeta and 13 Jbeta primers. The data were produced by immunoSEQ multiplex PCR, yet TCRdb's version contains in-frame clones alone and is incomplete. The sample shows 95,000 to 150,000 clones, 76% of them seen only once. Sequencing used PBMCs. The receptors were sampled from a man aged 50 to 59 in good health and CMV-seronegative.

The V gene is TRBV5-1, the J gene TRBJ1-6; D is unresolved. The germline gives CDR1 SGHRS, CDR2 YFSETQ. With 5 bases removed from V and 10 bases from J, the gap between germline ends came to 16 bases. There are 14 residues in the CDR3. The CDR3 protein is CASSSEGTNSPLHF. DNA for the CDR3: TGCGCCAGCAGTTCGGAGGGAACGAACTCACCCCTCCACTTT.

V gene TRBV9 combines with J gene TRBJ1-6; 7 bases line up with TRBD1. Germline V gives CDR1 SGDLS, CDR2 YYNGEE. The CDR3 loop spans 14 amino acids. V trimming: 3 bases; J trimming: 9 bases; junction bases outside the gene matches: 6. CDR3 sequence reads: CASSDRQGGSPLHF. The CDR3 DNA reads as TGTGCCAGCAGCGACCGACAGGGAGGTTCACCCCTCCACTTT.

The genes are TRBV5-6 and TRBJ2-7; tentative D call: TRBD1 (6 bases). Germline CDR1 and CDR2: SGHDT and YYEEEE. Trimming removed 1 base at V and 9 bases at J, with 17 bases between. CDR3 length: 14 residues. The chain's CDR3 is CASSLSVQGFRQYV. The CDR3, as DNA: TGTGCCAGCAGCTTGAGCGTGCAGGGGTTTCGGCAGTACGTC.

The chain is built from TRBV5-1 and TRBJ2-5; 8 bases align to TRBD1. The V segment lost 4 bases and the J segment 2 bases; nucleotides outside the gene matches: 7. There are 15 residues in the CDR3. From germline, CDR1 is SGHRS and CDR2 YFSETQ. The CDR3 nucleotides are TGCGCCAGCAGCCCTGGACAGGGTCGGCAAGAGACCCAGTACTTC. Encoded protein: CASSPGQGRQETQYF.

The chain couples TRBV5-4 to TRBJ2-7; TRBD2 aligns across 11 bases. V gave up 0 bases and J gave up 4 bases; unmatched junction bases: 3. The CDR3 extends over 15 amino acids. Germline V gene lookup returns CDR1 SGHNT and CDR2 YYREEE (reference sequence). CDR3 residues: CASSLELAGDYEQYF. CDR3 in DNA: TGTGCCAGCAGCTTGGAACTAGCGGGGGATTACGAGCAGTACTTC.